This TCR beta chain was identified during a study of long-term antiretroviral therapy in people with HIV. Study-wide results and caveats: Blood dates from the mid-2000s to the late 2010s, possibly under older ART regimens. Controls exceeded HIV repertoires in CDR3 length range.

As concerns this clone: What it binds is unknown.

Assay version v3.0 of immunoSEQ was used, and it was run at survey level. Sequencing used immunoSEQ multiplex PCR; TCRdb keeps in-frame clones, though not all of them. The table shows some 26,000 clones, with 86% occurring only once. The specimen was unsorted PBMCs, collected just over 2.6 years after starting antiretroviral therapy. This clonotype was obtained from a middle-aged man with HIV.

The CDR3 is CASRRTARNTGELFF. CDR3 sequence (DNA): TGTGCCAGTAGGCGGACGGCCCGCAACACCGGGGAGCTGTTTTTT. The chain carries TRBV19 and TRBJ2-2; D is undetermined. There are 15 residues in the CDR3. Germline CDR1 reads LNHDA; CDR2 reads SQIVND (reference sequence). The ends were cut back, 6 bases at V and 2 bases at J, with 13 bases in the middle. Full variable domain (remainder filled in from reference TRBV19 and TRBJ2-2): DGGITQSPKYLFRKEGQNVTLSCEQNLNHDAMYWYRQDPGQGLRLIYYSQIVNDFQKGDIAEGYSVSREKKESFPLTVTSAQKNPTAFYLCASRRTARNTGELFFGEGSRLTVL.